This T cell receptor beta chain is drawn from a study of blood T cell repertoires in COVID-19. The CDR3 sequence is 16 residues long. Using immunoSEQ multiplex PCR, the repertoire was profiled, and TCRdb retains in-frame clones only, with some absent. Among more than 200,000 clones listed, over 75% were seen once. V usage is TRBV21-1 and J usage is TRBJ2-5; TRBD1 is the table's D call and was not checked against the DNA. TRBV21-1 is noted as a pseudogene. This sequence originates from a man aged 50-60 years with COVID-19, enrolled during active disease. What was sequenced was peripheral blood. CDR3 protein: CASSKDEDRPLETQYF. As DNA, the CDR3 is TGTGCCAGCAGCAAAGATGAGGACAGACCCTTGGAGACCCAGTACTTC.